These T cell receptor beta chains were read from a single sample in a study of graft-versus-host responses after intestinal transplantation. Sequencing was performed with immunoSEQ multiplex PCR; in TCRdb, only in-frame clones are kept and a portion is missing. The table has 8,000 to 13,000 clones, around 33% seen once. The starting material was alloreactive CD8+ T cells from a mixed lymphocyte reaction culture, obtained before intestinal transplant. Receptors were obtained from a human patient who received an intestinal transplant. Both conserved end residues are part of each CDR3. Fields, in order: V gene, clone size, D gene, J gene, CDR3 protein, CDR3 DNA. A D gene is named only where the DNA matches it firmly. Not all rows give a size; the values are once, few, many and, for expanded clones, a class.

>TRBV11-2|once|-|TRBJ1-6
CASSWVQGTPLHF
TGTGCCAGCAGCTGGGTTCAGGGGACACCCCTCCACTTT
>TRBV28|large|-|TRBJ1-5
CASSSDGDQPQHF
TGTGCCAGCAGCTCGGACGGGGATCAGCCCCAGCATTTT
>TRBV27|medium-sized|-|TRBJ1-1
CASSLRGNTEAFF
TGTGCCAGCAGTCTCCGAGGGAACACTGAAGCTTTCTTT
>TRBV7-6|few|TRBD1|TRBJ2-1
CASSLDRGDEQFF
TGTGCCAGCAGCTTGGACAGGGGGGATGAGCAGTTCTTC
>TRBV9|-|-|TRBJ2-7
CASSVLPISYEQYF
TGTGCCAGCAGCGTCCTACCTATCTCCTACGAGCAGTACTTC
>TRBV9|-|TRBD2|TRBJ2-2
CASSAGTGSGRVLGTGELFF
TGTGCCAGCAGCGCTGGCACCGGTAGCGGGAGGGTGTTGGGCACCGGGGAGCTGTTTTTT
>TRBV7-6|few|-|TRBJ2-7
CASSQNPDSSYEQYF
TGTGCCAGCAGCCAAAACCCGGACAGCTCCTACGAGCAGTACTTC
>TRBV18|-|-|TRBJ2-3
CASSPPGVTTDTQYF
TGTGCCAGCTCACCTCCCGGGGTTACCACAGATACGCAGTATTTT
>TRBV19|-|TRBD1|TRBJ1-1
CASSRRSGGAEAFF
TGTGCCAGTAGTAGAAGATCAGGGGGCGCCGAAGCTTTCTTT
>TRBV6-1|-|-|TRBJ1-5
CASSNRVNQPQHF
TGTGCCAGCAGTAACAGGGTTAATCAGCCCCAGCATTTT
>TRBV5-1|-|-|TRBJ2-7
CASSLTKGGRWMDEQYF
TGCGCCAGCTCCTTAACGAAAGGGGGACGGTGGATGGACGAGCAGTACTTC
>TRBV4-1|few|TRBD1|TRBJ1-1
CASSQDQGGRTEAFF
TGCGCCAGCAGCCAAGATCAGGGGGGTAGGACTGAAGCTTTCTTT
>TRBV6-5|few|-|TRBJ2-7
CASSDIDGGYEQYF
TGTGCCAGCAGTGATATAGACGGCGGCTACGAGCAGTACTTC